This TCR beta chain was recovered during a study of response to subunit inactivated influenza vaccine. This clonotype showed up just a few times. What it binds is not known. Study-wide results and limits: Every seasonal influenza vaccination brings in few new T cells, the authors suggested.

V dropped 6 bases and J dropped 5 bases, with 15 bases sitting between them. The CDR3 is 14 amino acids. In germline, CDR1 is ENHRY, CDR2 SYGVKD. TCRdb reanalysed the RT-PCR reads using MiXCR and keeps one entry per CDR3 protein. The data contain under 500,000 distinct CDR3 sequences, approximately 11% of them singletons. The source was PBMCs from blood, collected around seven weeks after vaccination. This receptor was taken from a middle-aged man who received an inactivated influenza vaccine. This chain uses TRBV10-3 with TRBJ2-3; TRBD1 is a possible D gene (6 bases). DNA for the CDR3: TGTGCCATCAGGCCCACAGGGAAAGGAGATACGCAGTATTTT. Translation gives CAIRPTGKGDTQYF.